Shown below are 26 T cell receptor beta chains from a single sample sequenced in a study of shared clonotypes between healthy human individuals. Here immunoSEQ multiplex PCR was the method, and the copy in TCRdb shows in-frame clones only, minus some. The profile covers 2 million to 3 million clones, with over 85% appearing a single time and about 0.34% taken by the ten largest. Sample: naive CD4+ T cells from PBMCs. Subset defined: CD45RA+ positively selected. The receptor set was obtained from a man younger than 35 in good health. Some clones in this sample may be carry-over from other donors' samples.

The chain uses TRBV7-9 and TRBJ2-7; 9 nucleotides agree with TRBD1. Trimming took 5 bases from V and 2 from J; bases not matched to a gene: 19. CDR3 length: 19 residues. CDR1 and CDR2 from the germline V gene are SEHNR and FQNEAQ (reference sequence). DNA of the CDR3: TGTGCCAGCAGCCCGGCCGGGACAGGGAAATTTGGAGGGACCTACGAGCAGTACTTC. Encoded protein: CASSPAGTGKFGGTYEQYF. Using reference TRBV7-9 and TRBJ2-7 for the parts outside the CDR3, the full variable domain is DTGVSQNPRHKITKRGQNVTFRCDPISEHNRLYWYRQTLGQGPEFLTYFQNEAQLEKSRLLSDRFSAERPKGSFSTLEIQRTEQGDSAMYLCASSPAGTGKFGGTYEQYFGPGTRLTVT.

The chain links TRBV7-2 to TRBJ1-1; D ambiguous. V was cut by 3 bases and J by 0 bases, with 11 bases left in between. Looked up from germline, CDR1 is SGHTA and CDR2 is FQGNSA. CDR3 length equals 15 residues. The CDR3 nucleotides read TGTGCCAGCAGCTTCAGTACTTTTTTGAACACTGAAGCTTTCTTT. It encodes CASSFSTFLNTEAFF. Based on the CDR3 plus reference TRBV7-2 and TRBJ1-1, the full variable domain is GAGVSQSPSNKVTEKGKDVELRCDPISGHTALYWYRQSLGQGLEFLIYFQGNSAPDKSGLPSDRFSAERTGGSVSTLTIQRTQQEDSAVYLCASSFSTFLNTEAFFGQGTRLTVV.

In its sample, this clone was seen once. The chain recombines TRBV29-1 with TRBJ2-6; a possible D gene is TRBD1 (5 bases). The germline V and J ends were trimmed by 7 bases and 3 bases, with 10 bases remaining between them. This CDR3 has 13 residues. From germline, CDR1 is SQVTM and CDR2 ANQGSEA. The chain's CDR3 is CSAQGDGANVLTF. The CDR3 DNA is TGCAGCGCCCAGGGCGATGGGGCCAACGTCCTGACTTTC.

This sequence joins TRBV4-2 and TRBJ2-5, with 7 positions matching TRBD2. The CDR3 sequence is 13 residues long. The V gene's germline CDR1 is LGHNA and CDR2 YNFKEQ. Trimming at V came to 4 bases and at J to 11 bases, leaving 10 bases not matched to a gene. The CDR3: CASSLQAAGIQYF. For the CDR3, the DNA is TGTGCCAGCAGCCTCCAAGCAGCGGGAATTCAGTACTTC.

This chain joins TRBV2 and TRBJ1-4, with 7 bases aligning to TRBD1. Germline CDR1 SNHLY, CDR2 FYNNEI. CDR3 size: 15 residues. Trimming cost V 5 bases and J 8 bases; bases outside gene matches: 11. CDR3 loop: CASSRDRVGWEKLFF. The CDR3 DNA is TGTGCCAGCAGTCGAGACAGGGTAGGGTGGGAAAAACTGTTTTTT.

This chain connects TRBV7-8 to TRBJ2-7, with D possibly TRBD1 on 6 matching bases. Trimming pared 1 base from V and 3 bases from J, leaving 10 bases between. This CDR3 has 14 amino acids. Germline V CDR1 and CDR2: SGHVS, FQNEAQ. This chain's CDR3 is CASSLGQADYEQYF. The CDR3 region has the DNA TGTGCCAGCAGCTTAGGACAGGCGGACTACGAGCAGTACTTC.

The chain links TRBV5-4 to TRBJ1-2; TRBD1 is a possible D gene (5 bases). This CDR3 is built from 14 residues. Deletions cut 2 bases from V and 8 bases from J, with 16 bases between. Per the germline V gene, CDR1 is SGHNT and CDR2 is YYREEE (reference sequence). The CDR3 loop is CASSFGGDRKGYTF. In DNA, the CDR3 is TGTGCCAGCAGCTTTGGGGGAGATCGGAAAGGCTACACCTTC.

The chain has TRBV6-1 and TRBJ2-7, with D perhaps TRBD1 or TRBD2 (5 bases each). The CDR3 loop spans 15 amino acids. The V end lost 0 bases, the J end lost 3 bases, and 12 bases lay between the germline ends. Germline-derived CDR1 and CDR2 are MNHNS and SASEGT. CDR3 bases: TGTGCCAGCAGTGAAGCAAGAGGGACGATCTACGAGCAGTACTTC. Translating gives CASSEARGTIYEQYF.

V is TRBV15 and J is TRBJ1-2; the D gene is possibly TRBD1 (5 bases). Germline V lookup: CDR1 LNHNV, CDR2 YYDKDF (reference sequence). V lost 1 base, J lost 5 bases, and 14 bases lay in between. The CDR3 loop spans 15 amino acids. CDR3 bases: TGTGCCACCAGCAGAGTTGGGGACCCAATATATGGCTACACCTTC. Translating gives CATSRVGDPIYGYTF.

The V and J genes are TRBV9 and TRBJ2-7; 7 nucleotides agree with TRBD2. CDR1 SGDLS and CDR2 YYNGEE come from the germline V gene. The CDR3 extends over 15 amino acids. Trimming at V came to 0 bases and at J to 4 bases, leaving 7 bases not matched to a gene. As DNA, the CDR3 is TGTGCCAGCAGCGTAGATGGGCTAGCGGAATACGAGCAGTACTTC. Translation gives CASSVDGLAEYEQYF.

The chain has TRBV28 and TRBJ2-5; TRBD2 aligns across 8 bases. J lost 2 bases, V lost 5 bases, and 7 bases had no gene match. CDR1 and CDR2 (germline): MDHEN, SYDVKM. There are 15 residues in the CDR3. The CDR3 DNA reads TGTGCCAGCAGTACAACTAGCGGAGTACAAGAGACCCAGTACTTC. Its protein product is CASSTTSGVQETQYF.

The V call is TRBV4-1, the J call TRBJ2-3; 13 nucleotides line up with TRBD2. The CDR3 is 19 residues long. Looked up from germline, CDR1 is MGHRA and CDR2 is YSYEKL. With V trimmed by 4 bases and J by 4 bases, 14 bases remained unmatched. This chain's CDR3 is CASSRRTSGSRGIADTQYF. The CDR3 DNA reads TGCGCCAGCAGCCGACGGACTAGCGGGAGTAGGGGGATCGCAGATACGCAGTATTTT.

The chain recombines TRBV28 with TRBJ1-2; a weak D match, TRBD1 (6 bases). V shed 6 bases and J shed 5 bases, with 16 bases lying between them. CDR3 length: 14 amino acids. Germline V CDR1 and CDR2: MDHEN, SYDVKM. CDR3 residues: CASRETDSAYGYTF. Here the CDR3 DNA reads TGTGCCAGCAGGGAGACGGACAGCGCGTATGGCTACACCTTC.

The chain is built from TRBV5-1 and TRBJ2-5; D gene unclear. Trimming stripped 6 bases from V and 5 bases from J, with 11 bases between. Germline assignment: CDR1 SGHRS and CDR2 YFSETQ. This CDR3 has 12 amino acids. The CDR3, as DNA: TGCGCCAGCAAGCTCAGTGGGGAGACCCAGTACTTC. Protein product: CASKLSGETQYF.

The V call is TRBV9, the J call TRBJ2-1; D possibly matches TRBD1 or TRBD2 (5 bases each). V was trimmed by 9 bases and J by 3 bases, leaving 22 bases between them. The CDR3 sequence is 16 residues long. Germline CDR1 is SGDLS and CDR2 is YYNGEE. DNA for the CDR3: TGTGCCACCTCGAGGGACCCCGGGAAGAACTACAATGAGCAGTTCTTC. Amino acids: CATSRDPGKNYNEQFF.

V usage is TRBV28 and J usage is TRBJ2-3; D is uncertain. Deletions cut 9 bases from V and 0 bases from J, with 10 bases between. Germline CDR1 MDHEN, CDR2 SYDVKM. The CDR3 spans 13 residues. In DNA, the CDR3 is TGTGCCAGTAACGTTGCTAGCACAGATACGCAGTATTTT. This encodes CASNVASTDTQYF.

V usage is TRBV9 and J usage is TRBJ1-4; 7 positions agree with TRBD1. The CDR3 consists of 15 residues. With V trimmed by 0 bases and J by 6 bases, 5 bases remained unmatched. Germline V gene data show CDR1 as SGDLS and CDR2 as YYNGEE. This CDR3 is CASSVATGEDEKLFF. The DNA for the CDR3 is TGTGCCAGCAGCGTAGCAACAGGGGAGGATGAAAAACTGTTTTTT.

This clone appeared a few times. This chain uses TRBV5-4 with TRBJ1-1; D perhaps matches TRBD1 (5 bases). Germline V CDR1 and CDR2: SGHNT, YYREEE (reference sequence). The V end was cut by 4 bases, the J end by 1 base, with 11 bases between. The CDR3 has 14 residues. In DNA form, the CDR3 reads TGTGCCAGCAGCACCGCCCAGGGGAACACTGAAGCTTTCTTT. The encoded protein is CASSTAQGNTEAFF.

This clone was observed once. V is TRBV23-1 and J is TRBJ2-7, with 8 positions matching TRBD1. TRBV23-1 is noted as an ORF with a role that remains uncertain. The CDR3 length is 15 residues. With 4 bases clipped from V and 5 bases from J, the junction kept 10 bases outside the gene matches. Here the CDR3 reads CASSPPLGRGHEQYF. The CDR3 bases are TGCGCCAGCAGTCCCCCCCTCGGCAGGGGGCACGAGCAGTACTTC.

V usage is TRBV7-2 and J usage is TRBJ2-1; D call uncertain. CDR1 and CDR2 from the germline V gene are SGHTA and FQGNSA. The CDR3 length is 11 residues. The germline V and J ends were trimmed by 1 base and 12 bases, with 7 bases remaining between them. CDR3 coding DNA: TGTGCCAGCAGCTTAGATATCGGGCAGTTCTTC. Translation: CASSLDIGQFF. The whole variable domain, remainder taken from reference TRBV7-2 and TRBJ2-1, is GAGVSQSPSNKVTEKGKDVELRCDPISGHTALYWYRQSLGQGLEFLIYFQGNSAPDKSGLPSDRFSAERTGGSVSTLTIQRTQQEDSAVYLCASSLDIGQFFGPGTRLTVL.

The chain has TRBV20-1 and TRBJ1-2; no reliable D call. Trimming took 6 bases from V and 5 from J, leaving 10 bases between them. Germline loops: CDR1 DFQATT, CDR2 SNEGSKA (reference sequence). The CDR3 length is 11 residues. In DNA, the CDR3 is TGCAGTGCGGCAAAGGGTTATGGCTACACCTTC. Its translation is CSAAKGYGYTF.

The gene calls are TRBV27 and TRBJ2-7; D may be TRBD1 or TRBD2 (5 bases each). V was cut by 9 bases and J by 4 bases, with 16 bases left in between. The V gene's germline CDR1 is MNHEY and CDR2 SMNVEV (reference sequence). The CDR3 loop spans 13 amino acids. As DNA, the CDR3 is TGTGCCAGTCGACCGGTGGGACCGTACGAGCAGTACTTC. Encoded protein: CASRPVGPYEQYF.

CDR3 DNA: TGTGCCTCCGGAGGGACCCAGTACTTC. Its protein is CASGGTQYF. V gene TRBV30 combines with J gene TRBJ2-5; D possibly corresponds to TRBD2 (5 bases). Germline assignment: CDR1 GTSNPN and CDR2 SVGIG (reference sequence). The V end lost 7 bases, the J end lost 7 bases, and 7 bases lay between the germline ends. The CDR3 loop spans 9 amino acids.

The CDR3 loop reads CASGLAGVPENEQFF. In nucleotides, the CDR3 is TGTGCCAGCGGACTAGCGGGAGTTCCTGAGAATGAGCAGTTCTTC. V is TRBV19 and J is TRBJ2-1; TRBD2 matches at 13 bases. Looked up from germline, CDR1 is LNHDA and CDR2 is SQIVND (reference sequence). V shed 9 bases, J shed 7 bases, and the junction held 9 bases outside the gene matches. CDR3 length: 15 residues.

Regarding this clone: Other DNA variants within this sample encode the same CDR3. The genes are TRBV19 and TRBJ1-2; D is unresolved. The CDR3 sequence is 13 residues long. Per germline, CDR1 LNHDA and CDR2 SQIVND (reference sequence). V was pared by 4 bases and J by 4 bases, with 10 bases between. This chain's CDR3 is CASSTTGIYGYTF. CDR3 bases: TGTGCCAGTAGTACCACCGGGATCTATGGCTACACCTTC.

The J gene is TRBJ1-4, the V gene TRBV7-9; 10 bases map to TRBD1. This CDR3 region has 15 residues. The germline V gene has CDR1 SEHNR and CDR2 FQNEAQ (reference sequence). Unmatched junction bases numbered 8, after V lost 5 bases and J lost 8 bases. CDR3 in amino acids: CASSRGTGEEEKLFF. The CDR3 nucleotides are TGTGCCAGCAGCCGCGGGACAGGGGAGGAGGAAAAACTGTTTTTT.